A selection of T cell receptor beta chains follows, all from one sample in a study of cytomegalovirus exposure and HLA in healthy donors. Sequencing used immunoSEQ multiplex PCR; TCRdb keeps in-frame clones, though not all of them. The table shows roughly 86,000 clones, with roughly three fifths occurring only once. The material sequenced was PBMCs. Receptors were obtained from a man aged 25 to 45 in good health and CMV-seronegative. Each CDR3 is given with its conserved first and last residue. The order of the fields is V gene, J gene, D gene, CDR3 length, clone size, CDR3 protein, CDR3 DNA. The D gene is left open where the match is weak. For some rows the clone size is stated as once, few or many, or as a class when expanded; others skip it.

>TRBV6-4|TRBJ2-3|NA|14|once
CASSETASTDTQYF
TGTGCCAGCAGTGAGACAGCGAGCACAGATACGCAGTATTTT
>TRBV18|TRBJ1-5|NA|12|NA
CASSQGNQPQHF
TGTGCCAGCTCACAGGGGAATCAGCCCCAGCATTTT
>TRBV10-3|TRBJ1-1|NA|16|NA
CAISARDSTMNTEAFF
TGTGCCATCAGTGCTCGTGACAGCACTATGAACACTGAAGCTTTCTTT
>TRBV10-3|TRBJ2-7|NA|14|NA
CAIKSQSSSYEQYF
TGTGCCATCAAGTCACAGTCGAGCTCCTACGAGCAGTACTTC
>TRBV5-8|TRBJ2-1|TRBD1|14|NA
CASGQGSSYNEQFF
TGTGCCAGCGGACAGGGGTCCTCCTACAATGAGCAGTTCTTC
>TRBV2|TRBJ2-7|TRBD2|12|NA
CASLAGLGEQYF
TGTGCCAGCCTAGCGGGCTTAGGTGAGCAGTACTTC
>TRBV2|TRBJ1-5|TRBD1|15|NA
CASSPQGASNQPQHF
TGTGCCAGCAGCCCCCAGGGGGCCAGCAATCAGCCCCAGCATTTT
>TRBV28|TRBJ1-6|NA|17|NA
CASSFAGTPVLRSPLHF
TGTGCCAGCAGTTTCGCCGGGACACCGGTGTTGCGGTCACCCCTCCACTTT
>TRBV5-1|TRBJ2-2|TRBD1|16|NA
CASSGRTGRNTGELFF
TGCGCCAGCAGCGGGAGGACAGGGCGGAACACCGGGGAGCTGTTTTTT
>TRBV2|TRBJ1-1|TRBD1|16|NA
CASSEAGRDREFEAFF
TGTGCCAGCAGTGAAGCGGGCCGGGACAGGGAATTTGAAGCTTTCTTT
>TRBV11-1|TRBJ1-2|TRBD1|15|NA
CASSLNPNRGYGYTF
TGTGCCAGCAGCTTAAACCCAAACAGGGGCTATGGCTACACCTTC
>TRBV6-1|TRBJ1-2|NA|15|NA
CATRRGLTVNYGYTF
TGTGCCACGCGCCGGGGACTCACTGTTAACTATGGCTACACCTTC
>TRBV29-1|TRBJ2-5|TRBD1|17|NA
CSVEGLLIRTGQETQYF
TGCAGCGTTGAAGGACTCCTAATTCGGACAGGACAAGAGACCCAGTACTTC
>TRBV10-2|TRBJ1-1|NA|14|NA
CASRDLQGRTEAFF
TGCGCCAGCAGGGATTTGCAGGGGCGTACTGAAGCTTTCTTT
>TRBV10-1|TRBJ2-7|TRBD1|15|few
CASSESGTGGYEQYF
TGCGCCAGCAGTGAGTCGGGGACAGGGGGTTACGAGCAGTACTTC
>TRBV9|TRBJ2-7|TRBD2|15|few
CASSVAASGSYEQYF
TGTGCCAGCAGCGTAGCGGCTAGCGGGAGTTACGAGCAGTACTTC
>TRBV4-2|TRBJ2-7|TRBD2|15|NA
CASSQQRESSYEQYF
TGTGCCAGCAGCCAGCAGCGGGAGAGCTCCTACGAGCAGTACTTC
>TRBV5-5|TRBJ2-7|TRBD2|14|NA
CASSGTSGAYEQYF
TGTGCCAGCAGCGGGACTAGCGGGGCCTACGAGCAGTACTTC
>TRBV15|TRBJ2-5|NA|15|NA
CATSSGEGGQETQYF
TGTGCCACCAGCAGTGGGGAAGGGGGTCAAGAGACCCAGTACTTC
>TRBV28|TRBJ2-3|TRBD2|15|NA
CASSSAGDGADTQYF
TGTGCCAGCAGCTCAGCGGGAGATGGGGCAGATACGCAGTATTTT
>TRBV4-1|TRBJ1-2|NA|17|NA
CASSQDAGATFNYGYTF
TGCGCCAGCAGCCAAGATGCAGGGGCTACCTTCAACTATGGCTACACCTTC
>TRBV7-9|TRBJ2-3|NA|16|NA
CASSWGDYPVTDTQYF
TGTGCCAGCAGCTGGGGGGATTACCCGGTCACAGATACGCAGTATTTT
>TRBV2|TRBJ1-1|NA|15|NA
CASSVIATQNTEAFF
TGTGCCAGCAGTGTAATAGCAACACAGAACACTGAAGCTTTCTTT
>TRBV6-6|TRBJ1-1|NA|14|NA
CASSYSAGTNEAFF
TGTGCCAGCAGTTACAGTGCAGGGACTAATGAAGCTTTCTTT
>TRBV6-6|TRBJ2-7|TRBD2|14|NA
CASRPSGGVYEQYF
TGTGCCAGCAGGCCTAGCGGGGGAGTTTACGAGCAGTACTTC
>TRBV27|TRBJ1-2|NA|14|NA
CASSLSGVGYGYTF
TGTGCCAGCAGTTTGTCAGGGGTTGGATATGGCTACACCTTC
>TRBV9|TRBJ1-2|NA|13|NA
CASSVLGGHGYTF
TGTGCCAGCAGCGTACTCGGGGGTCACGGCTACACCTTC